This paragraph reports one TCR beta chain. Its binding antigen is unknown. No qualities accompany the bases; no much larger clone lies one base away. The sample was run on an Illumina NovaSeq 6000. cDNA libraries for TCRalpha and TCRbeta were prepared by 5'RACE using constant-segment primers, with sample barcodes and unique molecular identifiers added. Trizol reagent was used to extract RNA from every sample. Amplification of the libraries took two PCR steps, and the second step added a second sample barcode plus Illumina TruSeq adapters. Sequencing of libraries was performed on an Illumina NovaSeq with 2 x 150 bp paired-end reads. The paper's data handling went like this. The reads were demultiplexed and collapsed into UMI-guided consensus sequences using migec v1.2.7. Using mixcr v2.1.11, UMI consensuses were aligned to TRA and TRB V and J templates and then assembled into clonotypes. A clonotype was counted as expanded or contracted only if both edgeR and NoisET called the change significant, with noise models trained on biological replicates. For edgeR calls, the thresholds were a false discovery rate-adjusted p below 0.01 and a log2 fold-change of 1. As an exploratory analysis of dynamics, max-normalized trajectories of the 1000 most abundant clonotypes were examined with PCA combined with hierarchical clustering. Separately sequenced CD4+ and CD8+ repertoires were used to assign a CD4 or CD8 phenotype to each responding clone. TCRdb passed the public sequencing reads through fastp at Q25 and MiXCR, retaining productive beta sequences. Each entry merges the rows of one CDR3 protein and shows their most common DNA and genes. These V and J calls are TCRdb output, not the study's own analysis. A total of roughly 600,000 distinct CDR3 sequences appear in this sample, about 20% of them only once. The ten biggest clones cover around 13% of the sample.

PBMCs were isolated by Ficoll-Paque density gradient centrifugation. Ends trimmed: V by 6 bases, J by 6 bases; bases unmatched to a gene: 11. Including the terminal cysteine and phenylalanine, the CDR3 comprises 15 residues. Only the CDR3 DNA stays, 45 bases, in frame from base 1. The germline V gene provides CDR1 SGHAT and CDR2 FQNNGV. This sample was included in a study of T-cell memory formation after mild COVID-19 (dated by TCRdb to the early 2020s). In terms of the full investigation: Most TCR sequence clusters were specific to one of the two donors. T-cell clones expanding and contracting after mild COVID-19 in two donors were tracked by longitudinal TCRalpha and TCRbeta repertoire sequencing. The cohort comprised two young, previously healthy adult volunteers, one female and one male. Results the study describes overall, beyond this receptor: Balanced CD4/CD8 phenotypes were observed for clones contracting from day 15 to 85, whereas a bias towards CD4+ was observed for a second wave of clones expanding from day 15 to 37. Contracting CD4+ clones were found mainly in CM and EM memory subsets, while CD8+ clones were enriched in EMRA. Only a couple of mild cases were covered in the study, and larger cohorts including severe cases with pre-infection samples were considered necessary. Whether the second-wave clones peaking on day 37 were SARS-CoV-2 specific was not confirmed. Some responding clones were detected in pre-infection memory, which suggested that pre-existing cross-reactive memory T cells had joined the SARS-CoV-2 response.

This clonotype was obtained from an adult woman who had mild COVID-19 (a few samples of this study predate the infection). The sample titles of this study are shuffled in the database, so cell type and time point are left out; the donor was told from shared clones. Sequenced input: PBMCs or a T cell subset sorted from them (not recorded which). The rearrangement combines TRBV11-2 with TRBJ2-7, with 10 middle bases fitting TRBD2. The CDR3 region reads CASRYPGLAGVEQYF. DNA sequence: TGTGCCAGCAGATACCCAGGGCTAGCGGGAGTCGAGCAGTACTTC.